Each of the 23 T cell receptor beta chains below was sequenced from the same sample in a study of cytomegalovirus exposure and HLA in healthy donors. Primers for the PCR totalled 60 Vbeta and 13 Jbeta. Only in-frame clones appear in the TCRdb table, and some are missing; sequencing was by immunoSEQ multiplex PCR. The repertoire holds fewer than 200,000 clones, with 76% as singletons. Material for sequencing was PBMCs. These receptors originate from a female donor in good health and CMV-seronegative.

The rearrangement joins TRBV2 to TRBJ2-1; 14 bases agree with TRBD2. V lost 8 bases, J lost 9 bases, and 9 bases stayed unmatched. Per germline, CDR1 SNHLY and CDR2 FYNNEI. The CDR3 loop spans 15 amino acids. In DNA, the CDR3 is TGTGCCAGCCGAAGACTAGCGGGGGGGGGTGGTGAGCAGTTCTTC. Translating it yields CASRRLAGGGGEQFF. Looking up the rest from reference TRBV2 and TRBJ2-1 gives the full variable domain: EPEVTQTPSHQVTQMGQEVILRCVPISNHLYFYWYRQILGQKVEFLVSFYNNEISEKSEIFDDQFSVERPDGSNFTLKIRSTKLEDSAMYFCASRRLAGGGGEQFFGPGTRLTVL.

This sequence joins TRBV19 and TRBJ1-2; a weak D match, TRBD1 (5 bases). The V end lost 7 bases, the J end lost 4 bases, and 10 bases lay between the germline ends. The germline V gene has CDR1 LNHDA and CDR2 SQIVND (reference sequence). The CDR3 sequence is 12 residues long. The CDR3 DNA sequence: TGTGCCAGTATGGCAGGGTTCTATGGCTACACCTTC. It translates to CASMAGFYGYTF.

This clone turned up a few times. The rearrangement joins TRBV4-2 to TRBJ2-7; D is possibly TRBD2 (5 bases). The length of the CDR3 is 14 residues. Germline lookup yields CDR1 LGHNA and CDR2 YNFKEQ. The V and J ends lost 3 bases and 6 bases respectively, with 15 bases between them. CDR3 sequence (DNA): TGTGCCAGCAGCCAGTATGGTGCAAGCGGCGAGCAGTACTTC. It encodes CASSQYGASGEQYF.

CDR3 residues: CASSYIMRGARNEQFF. The DNA for the CDR3 is TGTGCCAGCAGTTACATTATGCGGGGGGCCCGGAATGAGCAGTTCTTC. This rearrangement joins TRBV6-5 to TRBJ2-1; 8 bases line up with TRBD2. V shed 2 bases, J shed 7 bases, and the junction held 10 bases outside the gene matches. The germline CDR1 and CDR2 sequences are MNHEY and SVGAGI. This CDR3 is built from 16 residues.

V usage is TRBV7-3 and J usage is TRBJ2-3, with 9 bases aligning to TRBD2. CDR1 SGHTA and CDR2 FQGTGA come from the germline V gene. Trimming cost V 1 base and J 2 bases; bases outside gene matches: 4. The CDR3 sequence is 16 residues long. CDR3 protein: CASSLRGGRATDTQYF. CDR3 sequence (DNA): TGTGCCAGCAGCTTAAGGGGCGGGAGGGCCACAGATACGCAGTATTTT.

The J gene is TRBJ2-5, the V gene TRBV9, with D possibly being TRBD1 (6 bases). The CDR3 runs to 14 residues. The V end was cut by 3 bases, the J end by 4 bases, with 13 bases between. Germline V gene sequence: CDR1 SGDLS, CDR2 YYNGEE. CDR3 in amino acids: CASSATGTPETQYF. In DNA, the CDR3 is TGTGCCAGCAGCGCTACAGGGACCCCAGAGACCCAGTACTTC.

This rearrangement joins TRBV5-1 to TRBJ1-2, with D maybe TRBD1 (5 bases). V was cut by 1 base and J by 4 bases, with 11 bases left in between. CDR3 length equals 14 residues. Germline values: CDR1 SGHRS, CDR2 YFSETQ. The CDR3 DNA is TGCGCCAGCAGCTTGACTGGCAGGGCCTATGGCTACACCTTC. It yields the protein CASSLTGRAYGYTF.

Here the CDR3 reads CSGDRSLNTEAFF. CDR3 DNA: TGCAGCGGGGACAGGAGTTTGAACACTGAAGCTTTCTTT. This rearrangement joins TRBV29-1 to TRBJ1-1, with 8 positions matching TRBD1. The CDR3 runs to 13 residues. Germline CDR1 reads SQVTM; CDR2 reads ANQGSEA. The ends lost 7 bases at V and 0 bases at J; junction bases unmatched: 4.

This clone appeared once. CDR3 region: CASRLEQGLLYGYTF. In DNA form, the CDR3 reads TGTGCCAGCAGGCTAGAACAGGGGCTGTTATATGGCTACACCTTC. The V gene is TRBV2, the J gene TRBJ1-2, with 7 bases matching TRBD1. V dropped 6 bases and J dropped 5; count of bases not matched to a gene: 12. The CDR3 spans 15 residues. Germline lookup yields CDR1 SNHLY and CDR2 FYNNEI. Full variable domain (rest looked up from reference TRBV2 and TRBJ1-2): EPEVTQTPSHQVTQMGQEVILRCVPISNHLYFYWYRQILGQKVEFLVSFYNNEISEKSEIFDDQFSVERPDGSNFTLKIRSTKLEDSAMYFCASRLEQGLLYGYTFGSGTRLTVV.

The chain is built from TRBV5-6 and TRBJ2-1; TRBD2 matches at 7 bases. Losses at the gene ends were 3 bases for V and 2 bases for J; bases not matched to a gene: 2. CDR3 length equals 14 residues. The V gene's germline CDR1 is SGHDT and CDR2 YYEEEE. CDR3: CASSSGLPYNEQFF. The DNA for the CDR3 is TGTGCCAGCAGCTCGGGACTACCCTACAATGAGCAGTTCTTC.

The chain recombines TRBV7-8 with TRBJ2-1, with a tentative D call TRBD1 (7 bases). Trimming removed 5 bases at V and 5 bases at J, with 22 bases between. CDR3 length: 17 residues. The germline V gene has CDR1 SGHVS and CDR2 FQNEAQ. CDR3 DNA sequence: TGTGCCAGCAGCCTAATGAGGGGGCGGGGAGCCCACAATGAGCAGTTCTTC. It is translated as CASSLMRGRGAHNEQFF.

This clone turned up a few times. This chain joins TRBV5-6 and TRBJ2-7; D remains ambiguous. V lost 0 bases to trimming and J lost 12 bases, with 16 bases between them. Germline CDR1 reads SGHDT; CDR2 reads YYEEEE. The length of the CDR3 is 13 residues. The DNA of the CDR3 is TGTGCCAGCAGCTTGGCTCAGCAGCTGGAGTTGTACTTC. It specifies CASSLAQQLELYF.

V is TRBV10-3 and J is TRBJ2-1; D may be TRBD1 (6 bases). There are 16 residues in the CDR3. From germline, CDR1 is ENHRY and CDR2 SYGVKD. The V end lost 6 bases, the J end lost 5 bases, and 20 bases lay between the germline ends. The CDR3 DNA follows: TGTGCCATCAGAGGCGTGGACAGACTACCTAACAATGAGCAGTTCTTC. Translating it yields CAIRGVDRLPNNEQFF.

V gene TRBV5-4 combines with J gene TRBJ2-1, with 9 nucleotides matching TRBD2. This CDR3 contains 15 residues. CDR1 is SGHNT and CDR2 is YYREEE in the germline V gene (reference sequence). V gave up 2 bases and J gave up 3 bases; unmatched junction bases: 3. The CDR3 bases are TGTGCCAGCAGCTTTAGCGGGGGCCTCTACAATGAGCAGTTCTTC. Its protein product is CASSFSGGLYNEQFF. The full variable domain, in which reference TRBV5-4 and TRBJ2-1 provide the parts outside the CDR3, is ETGVTQSPTHLIKTRGQQVTLRCSSQSGHNTVSWYQQALGQGPQFIFQYYREEENGRGNFPPRFSGLQFPNYSSELNVNALELDDSALYLCASSFSGGLYNEQFFGPGTRLTVL.

This rearrangement joins TRBV25-1 to TRBJ2-3; unclear D gene. Germline V lookup: CDR1 MGHDK, CDR2 SYGVNS. CDR3 length: 15 amino acids. Trimming shortened V by 0 bases and J by 8 bases, and 15 bases separated the two germline ends. The CDR3 nucleotides are TGTGCCAGCAGTGAATACCGACAATCCTGGCGTACGCAGTATTTT. This sequence encodes CASSEYRQSWRTQYF.

This chain joins TRBV4-3 and TRBJ2-1; a possible D gene is TRBD2 (6 bases). Trimming stripped 0 bases from V and 0 bases from J, with 21 bases between. Per the germline V gene, CDR1 is LGHNA and CDR2 is YSLEER. This CDR3 contains 20 residues. The CDR3 reads CASSQEIGGSMVLSYNEQFF. In DNA form, the CDR3 reads TGCGCCAGCAGCCAAGAGATTGGAGGGTCCATGGTCCTCTCCTACAATGAGCAGTTCTTC.

This clone occurred a few times. The rearrangement uses TRBV27 and TRBJ2-1, with a tentative D call TRBD1 (6 bases). Germline CDR1 reads MNHEY; CDR2 reads SMNVEV (reference sequence). With 3 bases removed from V and 0 bases from J, the gap between germline ends came to 15 bases. CDR3 length: 17 amino acids. The CDR3 spells CASSFRTALSSYNEQFF. Here the CDR3 DNA reads TGTGCCAGCAGTTTTCGGACAGCGTTGAGCTCCTACAATGAGCAGTTCTTC.

This chain connects TRBV6-1 to TRBJ2-7; 8 bases are a match to TRBD1. Germline V gives CDR1 MNHNS, CDR2 SASEGT. The CDR3 covers 15 residues. The V gene end was trimmed by 4 bases and the J gene end by 3 bases; junction bases not matched to a gene: 8. CDR3 sequence reads: CASSANPGTGYEQYF. The DNA of the CDR3 is TGTGCCAGCAGTGCGAATCCCGGGACAGGCTACGAGCAGTACTTC.

CDR3 in DNA: TGTGCCAGCAGCTTAGTCCAGAGGACAGATACGCAGTATTTT. Protein: CASSLVQRTDTQYF. The chain combines TRBV7-2 with TRBJ2-3; D uncertain. This CDR3 spans 14 amino acids. Germline V gene data show CDR1 as SGHTA and CDR2 as FQGNSA. Trimming cost V 1 base and J 3 bases, with 8 bases left between them.

The chain combines TRBV6-5 with TRBJ1-2; 7 nucleotides agree with TRBD1. The CDR3 sequence is 16 residues long. Germline V gene sequence: CDR1 MNHEY, CDR2 SVGAGI. Trimming removed 1 base from V and 8 bases from J; junction bases left unmatched: 13. The CDR3 is CASSYLSRGQGGGYTF. The CDR3 bases are TGTGCCAGCAGTTACTTGTCTAGGGGGCAGGGAGGAGGCTACACCTTC.

The chain carries TRBV19 and TRBJ2-3, with 14 nucleotides matching TRBD2. V gave up 7 bases and J gave up 4 bases; unmatched junction bases: 10. CDR1 LNHDA and CDR2 SQIVND come from the germline V gene (reference sequence). This CDR3 is 17 amino acids long. The CDR3 bases are TGTGCCAGTAACTTGAGGACTAGCGGGGGGTTGGCAGATACGCAGTATTTT. Translated: CASNLRTSGGLADTQYF.

The chain uses TRBV19 and TRBJ1-5; D might be TRBD1 (5 bases). The germline V gene has CDR1 LNHDA and CDR2 SQIVND (reference sequence). The CDR3 is made up of 15 amino acids. V shed 7 bases and J shed 1 base, with 14 bases lying between them. The CDR3 loop is CASKDRTLSNQPQHF. The CDR3 DNA sequence: TGTGCCAGTAAAGATCGGACACTGAGCAATCAGCCCCAGCATTTT.

This chain connects TRBV7-9 to TRBJ1-4; a weak D match, TRBD1 (5 bases). From germline, CDR1 is SEHNR and CDR2 FQNEAQ (reference sequence). This CDR3 has 14 residues. Trimming cost V 5 bases and J 7 bases, with 14 bases left between them. In nucleotides, the CDR3 is TGTGCCAGCAGCCTGACAGCGACCTTTGAAAAACTGTTTTTT. Translated: CASSLTATFEKLFF.